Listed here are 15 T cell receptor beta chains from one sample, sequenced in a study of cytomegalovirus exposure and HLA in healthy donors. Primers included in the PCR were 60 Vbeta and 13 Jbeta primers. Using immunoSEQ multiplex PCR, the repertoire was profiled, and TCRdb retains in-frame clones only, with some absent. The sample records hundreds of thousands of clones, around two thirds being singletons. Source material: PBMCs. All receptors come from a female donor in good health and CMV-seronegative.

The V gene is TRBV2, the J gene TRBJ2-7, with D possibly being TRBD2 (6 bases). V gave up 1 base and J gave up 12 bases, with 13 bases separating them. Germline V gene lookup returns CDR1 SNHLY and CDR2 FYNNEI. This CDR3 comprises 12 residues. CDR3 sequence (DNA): TGTGCCAGCAGTGAAGAGGGGCTAGCGAGGTACTTC. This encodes CASSEEGLARYF.

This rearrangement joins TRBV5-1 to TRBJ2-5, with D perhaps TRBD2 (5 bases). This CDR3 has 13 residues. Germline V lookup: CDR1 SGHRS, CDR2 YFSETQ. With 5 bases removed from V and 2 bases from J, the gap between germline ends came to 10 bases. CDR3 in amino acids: CASRLGVQETQYF. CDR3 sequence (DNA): TGCGCCAGCAGACTCGGGGTACAAGAGACCCAGTACTTC.

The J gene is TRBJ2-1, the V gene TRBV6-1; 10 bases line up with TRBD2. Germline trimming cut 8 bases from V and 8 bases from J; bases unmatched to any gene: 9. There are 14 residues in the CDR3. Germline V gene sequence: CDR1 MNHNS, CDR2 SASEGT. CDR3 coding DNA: TGTGCCAGCCTCGGGAGCGGGAGGGCCTATGAGCAGTTCTTC. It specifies CASLGSGRAYEQFF.

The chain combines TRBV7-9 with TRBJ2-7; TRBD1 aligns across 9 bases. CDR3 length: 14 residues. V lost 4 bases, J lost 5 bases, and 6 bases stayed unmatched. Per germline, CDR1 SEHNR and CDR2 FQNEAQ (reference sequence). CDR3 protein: CASSSGTGRDEQYF. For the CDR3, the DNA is TGTGCCAGCAGCTCGGGGACAGGGAGGGACGAGCAGTACTTC.

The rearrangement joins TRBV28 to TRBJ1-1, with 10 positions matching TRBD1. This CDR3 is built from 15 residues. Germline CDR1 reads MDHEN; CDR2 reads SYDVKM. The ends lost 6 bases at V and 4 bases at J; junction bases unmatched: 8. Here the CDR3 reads CASSRQGAGATEAFF. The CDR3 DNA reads TGTGCCAGCAGCAGACAGGGGGCGGGTGCCACTGAAGCTTTCTTT. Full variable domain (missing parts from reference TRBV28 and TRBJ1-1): DVKVTQSSRYLVKRTGEKVFLECVQDMDHENMFWYRQDPGLGLRLIYFSYDVKMKEKGDIPEGYSVSREKKERFSLILESASTNQTSMYLCASSRQGAGATEAFFGQGTRLTVV.

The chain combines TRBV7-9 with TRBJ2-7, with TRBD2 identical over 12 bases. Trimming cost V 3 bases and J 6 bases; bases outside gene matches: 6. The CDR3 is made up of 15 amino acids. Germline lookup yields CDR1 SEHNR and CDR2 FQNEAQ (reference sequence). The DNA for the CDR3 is TGTGCCAGCAGCTTTCGACTAGCGGGAGAGCTCGAGCAGTACTTC. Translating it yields CASSFRLAGELEQYF.

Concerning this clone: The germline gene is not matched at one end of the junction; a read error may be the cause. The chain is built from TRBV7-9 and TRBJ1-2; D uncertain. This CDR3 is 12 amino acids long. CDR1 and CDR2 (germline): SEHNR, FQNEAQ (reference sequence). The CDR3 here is CSSSLVDLSSFF. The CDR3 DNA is TGTTCCAGCAGCTTAGTAGATTTATCTTCCTTCTTC.

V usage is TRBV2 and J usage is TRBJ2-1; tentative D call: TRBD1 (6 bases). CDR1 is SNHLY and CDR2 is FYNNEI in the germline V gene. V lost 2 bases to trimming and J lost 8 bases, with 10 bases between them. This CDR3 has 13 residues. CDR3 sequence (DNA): TGTGCCAGCAGTGAATGGACAGACGATGAGCAGTTCTTC. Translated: CASSEWTDDEQFF.

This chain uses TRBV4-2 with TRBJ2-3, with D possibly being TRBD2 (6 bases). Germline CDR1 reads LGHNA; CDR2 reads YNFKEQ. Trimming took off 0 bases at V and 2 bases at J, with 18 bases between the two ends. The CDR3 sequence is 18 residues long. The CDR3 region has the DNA TGTGCCAGCAGCCAAGACGCGGCGGGGAAGGGTTACACAGATACGCAGTATTTT. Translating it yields CASSQDAAGKGYTDTQYF.

CDR3 amino acids: CASSSVNTEAFF. In nucleotides, the CDR3 is TGTGCCAGCAGCTCTGTGAACACTGAAGCTTTCTTT. The V and J genes are TRBV11-3 and TRBJ1-1; D ambiguous. The V end lost 4 bases, the J end lost 0 bases, and 3 bases lay between the germline ends. The CDR3 loop spans 12 amino acids. The germline gives CDR1 SGHNT, CDR2 YENEEA.

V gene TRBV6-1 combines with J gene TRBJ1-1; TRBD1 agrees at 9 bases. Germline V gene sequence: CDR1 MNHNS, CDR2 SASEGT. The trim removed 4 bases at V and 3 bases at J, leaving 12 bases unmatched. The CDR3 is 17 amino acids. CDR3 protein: CASSGYRGRPGDTEAFF. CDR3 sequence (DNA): TGTGCCAGCAGTGGATACAGGGGGCGCCCAGGGGACACTGAAGCTTTCTTT.

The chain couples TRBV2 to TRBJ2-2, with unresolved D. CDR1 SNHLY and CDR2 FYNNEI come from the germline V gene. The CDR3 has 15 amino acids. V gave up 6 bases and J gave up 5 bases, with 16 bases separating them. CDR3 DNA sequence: TGTGCCAGCAGCGCCCGTTTAGCAGCGACCGGGGAGCTGTTTTTT. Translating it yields CASSARLAATGELFF.

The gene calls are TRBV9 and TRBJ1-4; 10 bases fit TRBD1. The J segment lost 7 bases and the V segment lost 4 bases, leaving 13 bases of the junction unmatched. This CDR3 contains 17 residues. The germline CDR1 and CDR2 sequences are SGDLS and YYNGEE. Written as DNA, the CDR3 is TGTGCCAGCAGCTCACCGGGACAGGGGAGGATTGGTGAAAAACTGTTTTTT. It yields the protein CASSSPGQGRIGEKLFF. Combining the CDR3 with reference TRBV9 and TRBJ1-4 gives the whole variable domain DSGVTQTPKHLITATGQRVTLRCSPRSGDLSVYWYQQSLDQGLQFLIQYYNGEERAKGNILERFSAQQFPDLHSELNLSSLELGDSALYFCASSSPGQGRIGEKLFFGSGTQLSVL.

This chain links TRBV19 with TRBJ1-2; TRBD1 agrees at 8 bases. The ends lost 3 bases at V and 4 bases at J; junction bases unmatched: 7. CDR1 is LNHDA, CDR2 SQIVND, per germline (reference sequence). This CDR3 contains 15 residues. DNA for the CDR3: TGTGCCAGTAGTATCCACCGGGACAGGATCTATGGCTACACCTTC. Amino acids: CASSIHRDRIYGYTF.

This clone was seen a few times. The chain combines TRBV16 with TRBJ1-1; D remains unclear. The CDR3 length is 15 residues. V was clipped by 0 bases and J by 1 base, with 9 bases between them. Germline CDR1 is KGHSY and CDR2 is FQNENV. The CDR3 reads CASSQSSQTNTEAFF. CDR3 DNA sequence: TGTGCCAGCAGCCAATCGTCACAGACGAACACTGAAGCTTTCTTT. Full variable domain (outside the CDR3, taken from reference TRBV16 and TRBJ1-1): GEEVAQTPKHLVRGEGQKAKLYCAPIKGHSYVFWYQQVLKNEFKFLISFQNENVFDETGMPKERFSAKCLPNSPCSLEIQATKLEDSAVYFCASSQSSQTNTEAFFGQGTRLTVV.